The rows below give T cell receptor beta chains drawn from one sample of a study of Ad26.COV2.S vaccination and SARS-CoV-2 variants. The protocol was immunoSEQ multiplex PCR, while the TCRdb copy is restricted to in-frame clones and leaves out a portion. The sample has roughly 320,000 clones, just over 85% seen once. Sequences were derived from peripheral blood, sampled in a trial of Ad26.COV2.S vaccine versus placebo. These receptors originate from a person between 18 and 59 years old who received the Ad26.COV2.S COVID-19 vaccine or a placebo. Both conserved end residues are part of each CDR3. D genes are given only for firm matches. Rows may omit the clone size; those that give it use once, few, many or a size class.

D gene	V gene	J gene	clone size	CDR3 DNA	CDR3 protein
-	TRBV20-1	TRBJ1-2	few	TGCAGTGCTCAAGCCTTTGGGGGCTACACCTTC	CSAQAFGGYTF
-	TRBV30	TRBJ2-7	-	TGTGCCTGGAGTGACAACTCCTACGAGCAGTACTTC	CAWSDNSYEQYF
TRBD1	TRBV25-1	TRBJ2-7	-	TGTGCCAGCATGGGGCGGGACAGGGCCGAGCAGTACTTC	CASMGRDRAEQYF
-	TRBV5-6	TRBJ1-3	-	TGTGCCAGCAGCTTGAGGTTCGGGGGTTCGGGAAACACCATATATTTT	CASSLRFGGSGNTIYF
TRBD1	TRBV27	TRBJ2-5	few	TGTGCCAGCAGTTTAAAGGGACCAGGGGGAATTACTAGAGCCCAAGAGACCCAGTACTTC	CASSLKGPGGITRAQETQYF
-	TRBV5-4	TRBJ2-1	few	TGTGCCAGCAGTCCGCCCCGTTCGGGACACTACAATGAGCAGTTCTTC	CASSPPRSGHYNEQFF
TRBD1	TRBV27	TRBJ1-1	-	TGTGCCAGTATGGACAGGTTGAGCACTGAAGCTTTCTTT	CASMDRLSTEAFF
-	TRBV27	TRBJ1-1	-	TGTGCCAGCAGGTCGGTCTCGGGGGCGAACACTGAAGCTTTCTTT	CASRSVSGANTEAFF
TRBD2	TRBV5-1	TRBJ2-2	-	TGCGCCAGCAACCAGGGACTAGCGGGGGCAACCGGGGAGCTGTTTTTT	CASNQGLAGATGELFF
-	TRBV6-1	TRBJ1-2	-	TGTGCCAGCAGTGAAGCTGGGGGAGGCTATGGCTACACCTTC	CASSEAGGGYGYTF
-	TRBV28	TRBJ1-1	-	TGTGCCAGCGCCGGAGGAGGGGCAGGCACTGAAGCTTTCTTT	CASAGGGAGTEAFF
-	TRBV2	TRBJ2-3	-	TGTGCCAGCAGTGATTGGGACAACGATGGTACGCAGTATTTT	CASSDWDNDGTQYF
-	TRBV5-1	TRBJ2-1	-	TGCGCCAGCACCTTCGGGACACCCGCATACAATGAGCAGTTCTTC	CASTFGTPAYNEQFF
-	TRBV7-6	TRBJ2-1	-	TGTGCCAGCAGCTTAGCATCGTCGTATTCCGTTTCGCTTGAGCAGTTCTTC	CASSLASSYSVSLEQFF
-	TRBV11-2	TRBJ1-2	-	TGTGCCAGCAGCCCCGGGGGAACGGCAAACTATGGCTACACCTTC	CASSPGGTANYGYTF
-	TRBV4-3	TRBJ1-4	once	TGCGCCAGCAGCCAACACATACCTAATGAAAAACTGTTTTTT	CASSQHIPNEKLFF
-	TRBV24-1	TRBJ2-2	-	TGTGCCACCAGCCGAGGGGCCGGGGAGCTGTTTTTT	CATSRGAGELFF
-	TRBV6-6	TRBJ1-1	-	TGTGCCAGCAGTCTACTAGGGCGAGGGACTGAAGCTTTCTTT	CASSLLGRGTEAFF
TRBD1	TRBV3-1/TRBV3-2	TRBJ1-1	-	TGTGCCAGCAGCCCTAGGGGGCAGGACACTGAAGCTTTCTTT	CASSPRGQDTEAFF
-	TRBV6-5	TRBJ2-5	-	TGTGCCAGCAGTTACGGACAGCAAGAGACCCAGTACTTC	CASSYGQQETQYF
TRBD1	TRBV18	TRBJ2-7	-	TGTGCCAGCTCGGGGGACAGGGTAGGGGAGCAGTACTTC	CASSGDRVGEQYF
-	TRBV23-1	TRBJ1-2	-	TGCGCCAGCAGTCAATCTAAGCGAGCACCTAACTATGGCTACACCTTC	CASSQSKRAPNYGYTF
-	TRBV30	TRBJ2-3	-	TGTGCCTGGAGTAAAGTCAGGGACACAGATACGCAGTATTTT	CAWSKVRDTDTQYF
-	TRBV23-1	TRBJ1-1	-	TGCGCCAGCAGTCAATCGAGACAGTACGAAGCTTTCTTT	CASSQSRQYEAFF
-	TRBV2	TRBJ1-1	-	TGTGCCAGCACTAGTGAGAGGGACACTGAAGCTTTCTTT	CASTSERDTEAFF
TRBD1	TRBV5-1	TRBJ2-1	-	TGCGCCAGCACCCGTGCAGGGGGTAATTTCCCCTCCAATGAGCAGTTCTTC	CASTRAGGNFPSNEQFF
-	TRBV2	TRBJ2-3	-	TGTGCCAGCAATTGGAGCCCGAGGGTTCGCACAGATACGCAGTATTTT	CASNWSPRVRTDTQYF